This T cell receptor beta chain stems from a study of blood T cell repertoires in COVID-19. With 5 bases removed from V and 3 bases from J, the gap between germline ends came to 6 bases. Germline values: CDR1 SGHTA, CDR2 FQGTGA. The CDR3 consists of 12 residues. Sequencing used immunoSEQ multiplex PCR; TCRdb keeps in-frame clones, though not all of them. The sample lists roughly 200,000 clones, 85% to 90% occurring once. This rearrangement joins TRBV7-3 to TRBJ2-3; D possibly corresponds to TRBD2 (5 bases). Sequencing used peripheral blood. This TCR came from a man aged 35 to 55 with active or convalescent COVID-19. The CDR3 DNA follows: TGTGCCAGCAGCGGGGAGACAGATACGCAGTATTTT. Translated: CASSGETDTQYF.